This TCR beta chain was profiled in a study of early T cells in non-severe SARS-CoV-2 infection. Notes on the study in general: Sequences matched to VDJdb favored anti-spike CD8 responses, while private and CD4 specificities were missed.

This clonotype was picked up a small number of times. Antigen: not known. MiXCR, run by TCRdb on the 5' RACE reads, gives a single entry per CDR3 protein. The sample includes 50,000 to 65,000 distinct CDR3 sequences, about 10% of them seen just once. The CDR3 contains 16 residues. V lost 3 bases, J lost 5 bases, and 19 bases lay in between. Germline lookup yields CDR1 SGDLS and CDR2 YYNGEE. The source of this sequence is an adult who was a healthcare worker with PCR-confirmed SARS-CoV-2 infection or an uninfected control (not recorded which). Sequenced here: whole blood, sampled at baseline. The gene calls are TRBV9 and TRBJ2-3, with D possibly TRBD2 on 5 matching bases. As DNA, the CDR3 is TGTGCCAGCAGCGGAGCAACGGTCGGGGTCGGAGATACGCAGTATTTT. Its protein is CASSGATVGVGDTQYF.